This passage covers 21 T cell receptor beta chains from one sample sequenced in a study of blood T cell repertoires in COVID-19. Repertoires were generated with immunoSEQ multiplex PCR, while TCRdb's copy carries only in-frame clones and drops some. The sample contains 140,000 to 150,000 clones, 88% of which appear only once. Material for sequencing was peripheral blood. The source of these receptors is a man between 70 and 80 years old with acute or convalescent COVID-19.

CDR3 DNA sequence: TGTGCCAGCAGCGTAGGACAGCTCAATCAGCCCCAGCATTTT. Amino acid sequence: CASSVGQLNQPQHF. The chain has TRBV9 and TRBJ1-5; D might be TRBD1 (5 bases). Per the germline V gene, CDR1 is SGDLS and CDR2 is YYNGEE. The CDR3 is 14 residues long. V lost 0 bases and J 3 bases, leaving 7 bases between the germline ends.

The rearrangement uses TRBV7-9 and TRBJ1-1; no clear D. The V and J ends lost 2 bases and 2 bases respectively, with 9 bases between them. CDR3 length: 14 amino acids. The V gene's germline CDR1 is SEHNR and CDR2 FQNEAQ (reference sequence). The CDR3 nucleotides are TGTGCCAGCAGCTTACTGGAGGGAAACACTGAAGCTTTCTTT. Protein product: CASSLLEGNTEAFF.

This sequence joins TRBV18 and TRBJ1-2; tentative D call: TRBD1 (5 bases). V was cut by 1 base and J by 6 bases, with 9 bases left in between. There are 13 residues in the CDR3. The germline V gene has CDR1 KGHSH and CDR2 LQKENI. CDR3 sequence reads: CASSPRQYDGYTF. DNA of the CDR3: TGTGCCAGCTCACCACGACAGTACGATGGCTACACCTTC.

The chain combines TRBV6-6 with TRBJ2-7; the D gene is possibly TRBD1 (5 bases). Trimming cost V 5 bases and J 3 bases, with 8 bases left between them. The germline gives CDR1 MNHNY, CDR2 SVGAGI (reference sequence). This CDR3 region has 12 residues. CDR3 DNA: TGTGCCAGCAGTCCCCAGGGCTACGAGCAGTACTTC. Protein sequence: CASSPQGYEQYF.

This clone appeared a few times. The chain uses TRBV4-1 and TRBJ1-1; tentative D call: TRBD1 (6 bases). CDR3 length: 15 residues. CDR1 is MGHRA and CDR2 is YSYEKL in the germline V gene. V was cut by 4 bases and J by 7 bases, with 19 bases left in between. CDR3 nucleotides: TGCGCCAGCAGCCTCAAGATAGGGACACCTAGTGAAGCTTTCTTT. It encodes CASSLKIGTPSEAFF.

In its sample, this clone was seen a few times. The rearrangement joins TRBV7-3 to TRBJ2-2; the D is unclear. This CDR3 region has 14 residues. Trimming removed 3 bases from V and 0 bases from J, with 5 bases in between. Germline loops: CDR1 SGHTA, CDR2 FQGTGA. The CDR3 reads CASSFGTNTGELFF. CDR3 in DNA: TGTGCCAGCAGCTTTGGCACGAACACCGGGGAGCTGTTTTTT.

The chain has TRBV5-1 and TRBJ1-1, with 12 bases that match TRBD1. Germline CDR1 and CDR2: SGHRS and YFSETQ. The CDR3 length is 17 residues. Trimming at V came to 3 bases and at J to 5 bases, leaving 11 bases not matched to a gene. The CDR3 loop is CASSWSGQGADGTEAFF. In DNA form, the CDR3 reads TGCGCCAGCAGCTGGTCGGGACAGGGGGCTGACGGAACTGAAGCTTTCTTT.

CDR3 bases: TGTGCCAGCAGTGGTGGCAGGGGGCAGACCGGGGAGCTGTTTTTT. Translated, it gives CASSGGRGQTGELFF. This rearrangement joins TRBV25-1 to TRBJ2-2; 8 nucleotides match TRBD1. The CDR3 consists of 15 residues. The ends lost 4 bases at V and 5 bases at J; junction bases unmatched: 6. Looked up from germline, CDR1 is MGHDK and CDR2 is SYGVNS. The variable domain in full, with the rest retrieved from reference TRBV25-1 and TRBJ2-2, is EADIYQTPRYLVIGTGKKITLECSQTMGHDKMYWYQQDPGMELHLIHYSYGVNSTEKGDLSSESTVSRIRTEHFPLTLESARPSHTSQYLCASSGGRGQTGELFFGEGSRLTVL.

The CDR3 bases are TGCGCCAGCAGCTTGGTAACGGCTAGCGGGAGAGATACGCAGTATTTT. It translates to CASSLVTASGRDTQYF. The J gene is TRBJ2-3, the V gene TRBV5-1; 10 nucleotides match TRBD2. Germline CDR1 and CDR2: SGHRS and YFSETQ. The J segment lost 5 bases and the V segment lost 0 bases, leaving 6 bases of the junction unmatched. This CDR3 has 16 residues. The full variable domain, in which reference TRBV5-1 and TRBJ2-3 provide the parts outside the CDR3, is KAGVTQTPRYLIKTRGQQVTLSCSPISGHRSVSWYQQTPGQGLQFLFEYFSETQRNKGNFPGRFSGRQFSNSRSEMNVSTLELGDSALYLCASSLVTASGRDTQYFGPGTRLTVL.

The gene calls are TRBV13 and TRBJ2-7; D unclear. This CDR3 comprises 14 residues. Germline assignment: CDR1 PRHDT and CDR2 FYEKMQ (reference sequence). The V end was cut by 4 bases, the J end by 4 bases, with 14 bases between. CDR3 DNA: TGTGCCAGCAGCTCTCCCTCCGTTTATTACGAGCAGTACTTC. Translated, it gives CASSSPSVYYEQYF.

This chain uses TRBV2 with TRBJ1-2, with a tentative D call TRBD1 (6 bases). V dropped 5 bases and J dropped 3 bases, with 31 bases sitting between them. This CDR3 spans 20 amino acids. Germline CDR1 and CDR2: SNHLY and FYNNEI. CDR3 coding DNA: TGTGCCAGCAGTCATCGATCGGGGGGCAGGGGCACTTCATCCGACTATGGCTACACCTTC. Amino acid sequence: CASSHRSGGRGTSSDYGYTF.

CDR3 nucleotides: TGTGCCAGCAGCTTAAGGGCCAGGGCGGATCTTGGAAACACCATATATTTT. This translates into CASSLRARADLGNTIYF. The V gene is TRBV7-9, the J gene TRBJ1-3; tentatively, D is TRBD1 (5 bases). V lost 2 bases, J lost 3 bases, and 17 bases lay in between. Germline V CDR1 and CDR2: SEHNR, FQNEAQ (reference sequence). This CDR3 spans 17 amino acids.

The rearrangement links TRBV2 to TRBJ1-1; possibly TRBD1 for D (5 bases). The CDR3 has 15 amino acids. Germline V gives CDR1 SNHLY, CDR2 FYNNEI. V lost 0 bases to trimming and J lost 6 bases, with 14 bases between them. The CDR3 sequence: CASSEATTIGAEAFF. For the CDR3, the DNA is TGTGCCAGCAGTGAAGCTACAACGATAGGGGCTGAAGCTTTCTTT.

The chain joins TRBV27 to TRBJ2-7; 8 bases match TRBD2. Per the germline V gene, CDR1 is MNHEY and CDR2 is SMNVEV (reference sequence). With V trimmed by 5 bases and J by 1 base, 10 bases remained unmatched. The CDR3 sequence is 16 residues long. CDR3 residues: CASSASGSLGSYEQYF. CDR3 sequence (DNA): TGTGCCAGCAGTGCCAGCGGGAGCCTCGGGTCCTACGAGCAGTACTTC.

CDR3 in amino acids: CASSARGIGELFF. The CDR3 DNA is TGTGCCAGCAGCGCCCGGGGGATCGGGGAGCTGTTTTTT. V is TRBV9 and J is TRBJ2-2; TRBD2 might be the D (6 bases). The CDR3 has 13 amino acids. V shed 3 bases and J shed 7 bases, with 10 bases lying between them. The germline V gene encodes CDR1 SGDLS and CDR2 YYNGEE.

The chain carries TRBV2 and TRBJ1-4; D unresolved. The CDR3 covers 13 residues. Germline V CDR1 and CDR2: SNHLY, FYNNEI. The germline V and J ends were trimmed by 4 bases and 8 bases, with 11 bases remaining between them. CDR3 loop: CASSVGEGEKLFF. DNA of the CDR3: TGTGCCAGCAGTGTCGGGGAAGGCGAAAAACTGTTTTTT.

The chain employs TRBV5-1 and TRBJ2-2, with 7 bases fitting TRBD1. V trimming: 0 bases; J trimming: 5 bases; junction bases outside the gene matches: 1. The germline gives CDR1 SGHRS, CDR2 YFSETQ. The CDR3 length is 14 residues. The CDR3: CASSLARGTGELFF. CDR3 DNA sequence: TGCGCCAGCAGCTTGGCCAGGGGGACCGGGGAGCTGTTTTTT.

J is TRBJ1-2 and V is TRBV6-1; TRBD1 matches 8 bases. Trimming at V came to 0 bases and at J to 6 bases, leaving 3 bases not matched to a gene. The CDR3 spans 14 residues. Germline CDR1 and CDR2: MNHNS and SASEGT. The CDR3 DNA reads TGTGCCAGCAGTGAAGCGCAGGGGGCGAATGGCTACACCTTC. Its translation: CASSEAQGANGYTF.

The chain is built from TRBV10-3 and TRBJ2-7; D perhaps matches TRBD1 (7 bases). The CDR3 has 16 amino acids. The germline V gene encodes CDR1 ENHRY and CDR2 SYGVKD. V was clipped by 2 bases and J by 7 bases, with 21 bases between them. The CDR3 spells CAISEPGSGGTWEQYF. For the CDR3, the DNA is TGTGCCATCAGTGAGCCCGGGTCAGGGGGGACTTGGGAGCAGTACTTC.

The V gene is TRBV28, the J gene TRBJ1-2; TRBD1 is a possible D gene (6 bases). Germline-derived CDR1 and CDR2 are MDHEN and SYDVKM. Trimming shortened V by 10 bases and J by 2 bases, and 11 bases separated the two germline ends. This CDR3 is 12 amino acids long. CDR3 sequence (DNA): TGTGCCATCTTGCAGGGGAACTATGGCTACACCTTC. Translation gives CAILQGNYGYTF.

V and J are TRBV5-1 and TRBJ1-1, with 8 bases matching TRBD1. The CDR3 is 16 amino acids. Germline V gene lookup returns CDR1 SGHRS and CDR2 YFSETQ. With V trimmed by 4 bases and J by 6 bases, 14 bases remained unmatched. The CDR3 protein is CASSPQGTGVIAEAFF. CDR3 bases: TGCGCCAGCAGCCCGCAGGGGACAGGTGTAATAGCTGAAGCTTTCTTT.